This TCR beta chain stems from a study of blood T cell repertoires in COVID-19. This clone was counted only a few times. Profiling relied on immunoSEQ multiplex PCR, and the TCRdb table lists in-frame clones only, not all of them. The table records roughly 380,000 clones, 85% of them present only once. The CDR3 length is 17 residues. Germline trimming cut 4 bases from V and 2 bases from J; bases unmatched to any gene: 11. Germline V gives CDR1 SGHDT, CDR2 YYEEEE. V usage is TRBV5-6 and J usage is TRBJ2-2; the match to TRBD1 covers 7 bases. The sequenced sample was peripheral blood. This receptor was identified in a woman in her late teens or twenties with acute or convalescent COVID-19. The CDR3 loop reads CASSQDPGQANTGELFF. CDR3 bases: TGTGCCAGCAGCCAGGACCCTGGACAGGCTAACACCGGGGAGCTGTTTTTT.